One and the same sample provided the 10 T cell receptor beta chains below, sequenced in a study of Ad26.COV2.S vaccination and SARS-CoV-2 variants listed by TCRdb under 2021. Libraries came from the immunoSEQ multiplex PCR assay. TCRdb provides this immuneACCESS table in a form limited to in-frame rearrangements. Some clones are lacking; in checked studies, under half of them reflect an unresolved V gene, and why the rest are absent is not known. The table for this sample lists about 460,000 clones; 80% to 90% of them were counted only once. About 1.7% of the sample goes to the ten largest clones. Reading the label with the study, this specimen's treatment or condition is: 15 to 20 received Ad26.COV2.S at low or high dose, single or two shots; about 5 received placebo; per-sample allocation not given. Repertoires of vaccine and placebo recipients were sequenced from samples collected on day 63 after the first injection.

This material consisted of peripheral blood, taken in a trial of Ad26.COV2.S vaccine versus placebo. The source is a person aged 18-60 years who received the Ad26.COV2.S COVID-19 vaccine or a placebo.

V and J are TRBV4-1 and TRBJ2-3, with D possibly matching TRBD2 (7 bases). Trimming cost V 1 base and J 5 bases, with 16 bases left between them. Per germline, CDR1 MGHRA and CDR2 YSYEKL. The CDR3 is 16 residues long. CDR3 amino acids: CASSQGDGGPGDTQYF. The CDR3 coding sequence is TGCGCCAGCAGCCAAGGGGACGGGGGGCCGGGAGATACGCAGTATTTT.

The CDR3 region is CASSLTPSGNQPQHF. In DNA, the CDR3 is TGTGCCAGCAGTTTAACCCCCTCGGGCAATCAGCCCCAGCATTTT. The gene calls are TRBV27 and TRBJ1-5; D not resolved. Looked up from germline, CDR1 is MNHEY and CDR2 is SMNVEV (reference sequence). Trimming took 2 bases from V and 2 from J, leaving 10 bases between them. This CDR3 has 15 residues.

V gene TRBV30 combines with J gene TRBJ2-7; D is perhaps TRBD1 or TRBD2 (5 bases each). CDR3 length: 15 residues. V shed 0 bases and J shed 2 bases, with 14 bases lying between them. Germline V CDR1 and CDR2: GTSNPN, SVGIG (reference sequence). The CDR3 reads CAWSVGVGRAYEQYF. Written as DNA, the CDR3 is TGTGCCTGGAGTGTGGGGGTCGGGCGGGCCTACGAGCAGTACTTC. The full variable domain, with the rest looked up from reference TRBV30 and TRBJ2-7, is SQTIHQWPATLVQPVGSPLSLECTVEGTSNPNLYWYRQAAGRGLQLLFYSVGIGQISSEVPQNLSASRPQDRQFILSSKKLLLSDSGFYLCAWSVGVGRAYEQYFGPGTRLTVT.

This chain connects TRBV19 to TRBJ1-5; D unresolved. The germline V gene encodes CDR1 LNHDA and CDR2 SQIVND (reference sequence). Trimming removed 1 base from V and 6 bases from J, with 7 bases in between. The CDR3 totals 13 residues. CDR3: CASSIAGIQPQHF. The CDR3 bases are TGTGCCAGTAGTATAGCGGGGATTCAGCCCCAGCATTTT.

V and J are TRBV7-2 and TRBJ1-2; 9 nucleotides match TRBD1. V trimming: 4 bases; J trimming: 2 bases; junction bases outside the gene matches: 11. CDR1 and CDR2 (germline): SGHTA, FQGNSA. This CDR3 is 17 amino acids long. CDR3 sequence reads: CASSSGGTGNINYGYTF. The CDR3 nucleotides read TGTGCCAGCAGCTCAGGGGGGACAGGGAATATAAACTATGGCTACACCTTC.

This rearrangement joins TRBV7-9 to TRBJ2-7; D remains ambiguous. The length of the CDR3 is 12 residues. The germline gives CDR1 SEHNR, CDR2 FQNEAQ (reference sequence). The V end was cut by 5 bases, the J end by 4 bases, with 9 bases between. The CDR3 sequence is CASSTQTYEQYF. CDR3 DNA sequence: TGTGCCAGCAGCACCCAAACTTACGAGCAGTACTTC.

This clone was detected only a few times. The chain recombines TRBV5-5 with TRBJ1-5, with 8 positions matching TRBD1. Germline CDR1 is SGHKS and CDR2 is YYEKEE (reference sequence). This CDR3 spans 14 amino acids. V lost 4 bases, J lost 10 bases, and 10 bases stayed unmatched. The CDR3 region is CASSRTGGAAPQHF. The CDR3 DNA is TGTGCCAGCAGCCGAACAGGGGGTGCGGCACCCCAGCATTTT.

DNA of the CDR3: TGCGCCACCAACGGGGTAGGGAGCACTGAAGCTTTCTTT. It is translated as CATNGVGSTEAFF. V gene TRBV10-1 combines with J gene TRBJ1-1, with D uncertain. Looked up from germline, CDR1 is WNHNN and CDR2 is SYGVQD (reference sequence). This CDR3 contains 13 residues. Trimming removed 10 bases from V and 4 bases from J, with 16 bases in between.

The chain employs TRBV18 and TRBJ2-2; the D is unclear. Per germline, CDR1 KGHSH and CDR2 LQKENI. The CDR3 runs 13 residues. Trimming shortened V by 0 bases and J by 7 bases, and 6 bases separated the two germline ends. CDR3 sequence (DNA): TGTGCCAGCTCACCACCTAACGTCGGGGAGCTGTTTTTT. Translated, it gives CASSPPNVGELFF.

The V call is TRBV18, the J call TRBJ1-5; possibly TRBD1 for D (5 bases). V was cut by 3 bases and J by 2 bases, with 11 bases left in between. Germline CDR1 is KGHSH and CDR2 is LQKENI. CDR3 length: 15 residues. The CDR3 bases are TGTGCCAGCTCACCGCGGGGCGCAGGCAATCAGCCCCAGCATTTT. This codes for CASSPRGAGNQPQHF.